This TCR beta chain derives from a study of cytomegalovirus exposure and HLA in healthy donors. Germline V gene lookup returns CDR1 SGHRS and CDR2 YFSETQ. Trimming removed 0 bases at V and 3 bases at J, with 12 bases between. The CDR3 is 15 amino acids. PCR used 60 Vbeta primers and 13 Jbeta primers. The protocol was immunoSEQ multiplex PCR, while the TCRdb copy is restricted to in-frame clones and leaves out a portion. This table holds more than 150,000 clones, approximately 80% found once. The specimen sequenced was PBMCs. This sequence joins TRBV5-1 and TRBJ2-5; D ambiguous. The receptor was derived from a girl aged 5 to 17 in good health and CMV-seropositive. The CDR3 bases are TGCGCCAGCAGCTTGGTTATGCGCCCGGAAGAGACCCAGTACTTC. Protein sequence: CASSLVMRPEETQYF. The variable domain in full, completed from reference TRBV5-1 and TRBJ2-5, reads KAGVTQTPRYLIKTRGQQVTLSCSPISGHRSVSWYQQTPGQGLQFLFEYFSETQRNKGNFPGRFSGRQFSNSRSEMNVSTLELGDSALYLCASSLVMRPEETQYFGPGTRLLVL.